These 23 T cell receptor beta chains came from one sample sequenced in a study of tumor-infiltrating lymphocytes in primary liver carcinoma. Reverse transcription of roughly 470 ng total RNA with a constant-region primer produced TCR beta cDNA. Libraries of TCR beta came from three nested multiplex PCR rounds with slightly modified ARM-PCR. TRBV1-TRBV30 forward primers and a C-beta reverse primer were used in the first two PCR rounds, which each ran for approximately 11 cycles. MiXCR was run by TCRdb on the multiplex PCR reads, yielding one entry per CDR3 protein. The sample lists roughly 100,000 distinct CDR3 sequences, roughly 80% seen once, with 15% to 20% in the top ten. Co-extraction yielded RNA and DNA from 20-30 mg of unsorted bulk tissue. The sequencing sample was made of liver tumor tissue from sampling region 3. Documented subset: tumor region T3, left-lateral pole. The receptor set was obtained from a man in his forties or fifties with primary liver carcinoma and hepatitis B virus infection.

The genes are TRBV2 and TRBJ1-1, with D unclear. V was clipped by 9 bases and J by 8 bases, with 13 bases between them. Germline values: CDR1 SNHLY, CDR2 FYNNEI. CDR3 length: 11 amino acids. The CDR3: CASANRAEAFF. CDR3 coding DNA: TGTGCCAGTGCCAACCGGGCAGAAGCTTTCTTT.

The DNA of the CDR3 is TGTGCCAGCAGCTTGCCCGGGACAGCGGGACCAAAAAACATTCAGTACTTC. Translated, it gives CASSLPGTAGPKNIQYF. J is TRBJ2-4 and V is TRBV11-1; D tentatively reads TRBD1 or TRBD2 (7 bases each). Germline V gives CDR1 SGHAT, CDR2 FQDESV (reference sequence). The CDR3 length is 17 residues. Deletions cut 3 bases from V and 4 bases from J, with 19 bases between.

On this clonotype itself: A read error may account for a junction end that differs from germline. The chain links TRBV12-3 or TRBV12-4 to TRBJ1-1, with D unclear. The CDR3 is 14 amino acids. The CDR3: CASSLGLMNIEAFF. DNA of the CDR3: TGTGCGAGCAGTTTAGGGCTCATGAACATTGAAGCTTTCTTT.

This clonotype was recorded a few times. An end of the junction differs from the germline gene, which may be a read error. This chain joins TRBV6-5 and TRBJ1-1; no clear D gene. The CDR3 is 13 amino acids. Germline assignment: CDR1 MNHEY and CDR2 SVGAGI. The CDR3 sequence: CASSYGQTTEASF. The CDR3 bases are TGTGCCAGTAGTTATGGGCAGACCACTGAAGCTTCCTTT.

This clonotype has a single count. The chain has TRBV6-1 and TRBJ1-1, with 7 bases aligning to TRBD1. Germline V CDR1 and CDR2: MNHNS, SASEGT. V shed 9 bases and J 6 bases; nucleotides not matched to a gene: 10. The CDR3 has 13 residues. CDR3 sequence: CARKMTGTSEAFF. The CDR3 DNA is TGTGCCAGAAAGATGACAGGGACCTCTGAAGCTTTCTTT.

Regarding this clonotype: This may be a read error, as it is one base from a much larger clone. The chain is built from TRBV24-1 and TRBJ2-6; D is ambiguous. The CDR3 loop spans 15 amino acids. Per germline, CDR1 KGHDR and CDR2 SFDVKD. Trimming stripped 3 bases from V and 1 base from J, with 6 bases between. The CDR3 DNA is TGTGCCACCAGTGATGTGACATCTGGGGCCAACGTCCTGACTTTC. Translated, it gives CATSDVTSGANVLTF.

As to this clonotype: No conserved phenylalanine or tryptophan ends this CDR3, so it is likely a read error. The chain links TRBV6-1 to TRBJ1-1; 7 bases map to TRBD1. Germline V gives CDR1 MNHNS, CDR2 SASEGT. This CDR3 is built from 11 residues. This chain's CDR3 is CDSRPGQIAFI. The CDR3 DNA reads TGTGACAGCAGGCCGGGACAGATAGCTTTCATT.

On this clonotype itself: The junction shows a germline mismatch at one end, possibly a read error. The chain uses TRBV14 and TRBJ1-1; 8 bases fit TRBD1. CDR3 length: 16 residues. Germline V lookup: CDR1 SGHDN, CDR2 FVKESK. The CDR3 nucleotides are TGTGCCAGCAGCTGGGGACAGGAGAGAATGAACACTGAAGTTTTCTTT. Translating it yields CASSWGQERMNTEVFF.

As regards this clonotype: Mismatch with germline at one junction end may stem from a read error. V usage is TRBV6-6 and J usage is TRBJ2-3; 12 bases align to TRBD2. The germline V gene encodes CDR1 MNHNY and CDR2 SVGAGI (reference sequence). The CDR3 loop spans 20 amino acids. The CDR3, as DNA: TGTGCCAACAGTCCAAGGACTAGCGGGAATACAAAAAGGGGCACAGGTACGCAGTATTTT. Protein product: CANSPRTSGNTKRGTGTQYF.

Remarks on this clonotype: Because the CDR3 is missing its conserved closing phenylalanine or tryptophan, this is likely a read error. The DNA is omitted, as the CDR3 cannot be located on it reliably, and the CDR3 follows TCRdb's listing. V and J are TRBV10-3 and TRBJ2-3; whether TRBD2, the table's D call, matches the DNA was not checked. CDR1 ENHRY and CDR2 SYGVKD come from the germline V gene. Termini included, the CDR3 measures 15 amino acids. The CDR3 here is CAISAGGGRTDTHYL.

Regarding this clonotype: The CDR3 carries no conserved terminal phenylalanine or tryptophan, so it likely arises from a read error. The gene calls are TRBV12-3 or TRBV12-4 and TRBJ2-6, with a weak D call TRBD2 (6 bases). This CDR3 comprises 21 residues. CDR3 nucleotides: TGTGCCAGCAATCGGACCCGACTAGTCCCCGGTCGGGCCTTTGGGACCAACGTCCTGACTCTC. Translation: CASNRTRLVPGRAFGTNVLTL.

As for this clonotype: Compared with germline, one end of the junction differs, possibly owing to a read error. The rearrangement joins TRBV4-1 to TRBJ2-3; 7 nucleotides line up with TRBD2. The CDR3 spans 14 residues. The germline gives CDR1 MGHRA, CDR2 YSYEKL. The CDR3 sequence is CASSQDIAGDTQYF. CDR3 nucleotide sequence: TGCGCCAGTAGCCAAGATATAGCGGGAGATACGCAGTATTTT.

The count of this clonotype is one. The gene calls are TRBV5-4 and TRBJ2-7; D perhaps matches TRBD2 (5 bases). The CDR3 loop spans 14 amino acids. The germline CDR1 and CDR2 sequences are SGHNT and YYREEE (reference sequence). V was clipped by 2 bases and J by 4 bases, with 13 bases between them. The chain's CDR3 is CASSLGLGGYEQYF. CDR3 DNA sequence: TGTGCCAGCAGCTTAGGACTGGGTGGTTACGAGCAGTACTTC.

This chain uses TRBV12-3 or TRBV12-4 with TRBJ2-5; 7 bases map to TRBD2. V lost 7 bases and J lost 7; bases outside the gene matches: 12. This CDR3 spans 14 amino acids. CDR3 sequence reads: CASISREDLLTQYF. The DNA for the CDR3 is TGTGCCAGCATCTCCCGGGAGGACCTGTTGACCCAGTACTTC.

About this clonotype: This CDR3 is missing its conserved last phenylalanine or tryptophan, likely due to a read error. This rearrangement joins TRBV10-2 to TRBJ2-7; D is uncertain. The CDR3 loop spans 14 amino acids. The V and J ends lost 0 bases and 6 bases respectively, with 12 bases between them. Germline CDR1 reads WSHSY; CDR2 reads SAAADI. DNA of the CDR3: TGCGCCAGCAGTGAGTCCCTCTGGGGTGGCGAGCAGTACCTC. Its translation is CASSESLWGGEQYL.

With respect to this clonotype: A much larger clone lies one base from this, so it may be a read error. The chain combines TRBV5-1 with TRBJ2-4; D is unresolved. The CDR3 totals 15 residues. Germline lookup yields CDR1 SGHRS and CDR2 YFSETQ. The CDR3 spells CASNLVGDGKNIQYF. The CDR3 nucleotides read TGCGCCAGCAACTTGGTTGGAGATGGCAAAAACATTCAGTACTTC.

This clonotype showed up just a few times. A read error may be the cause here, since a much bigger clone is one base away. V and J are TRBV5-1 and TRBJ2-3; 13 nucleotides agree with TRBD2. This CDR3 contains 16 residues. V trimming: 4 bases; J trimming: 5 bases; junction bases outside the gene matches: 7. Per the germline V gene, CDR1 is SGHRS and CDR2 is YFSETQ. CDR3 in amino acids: CASSPRTSGSVDTQYF. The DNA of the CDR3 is TGCGCCAGCAGCCCCCGGACTAGCGGGAGCGTAGATACGCAGTATTTT. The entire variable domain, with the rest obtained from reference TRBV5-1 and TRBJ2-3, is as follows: KAGVTQTPRYLIKTRGQQVTLSCSPISGHRSVSWYQQTPGQGLQFLFEYFSETQRNKGNFPGRFSGRQFSNSRSEMNVSTLELGDSALYLCASSPRTSGSVDTQYFGPGTRLTVL.

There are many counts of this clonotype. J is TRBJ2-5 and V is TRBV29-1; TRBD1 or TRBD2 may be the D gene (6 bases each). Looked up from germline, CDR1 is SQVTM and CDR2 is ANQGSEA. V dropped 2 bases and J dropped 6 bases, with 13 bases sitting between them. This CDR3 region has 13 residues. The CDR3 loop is CSVESTGRQTQYF. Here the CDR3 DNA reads TGCAGCGTTGAATCAACAGGGAGGCAGACCCAGTACTTC.

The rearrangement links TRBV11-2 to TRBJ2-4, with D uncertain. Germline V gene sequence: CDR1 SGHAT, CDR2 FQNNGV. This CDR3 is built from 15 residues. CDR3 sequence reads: CLSTISAVAKNIQYF. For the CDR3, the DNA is TGTCTCAGCACCATTTCGGCGGTAGCCAAAAACATTCAGTACTTC.

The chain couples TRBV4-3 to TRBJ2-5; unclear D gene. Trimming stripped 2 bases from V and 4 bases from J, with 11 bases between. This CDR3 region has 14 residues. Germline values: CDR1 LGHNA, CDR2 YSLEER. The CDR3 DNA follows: TGCGCCAGCAGCCAAAACTGGTGGGGAGAGACCCAGTACTTC. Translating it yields CASSQNWWGETQYF.

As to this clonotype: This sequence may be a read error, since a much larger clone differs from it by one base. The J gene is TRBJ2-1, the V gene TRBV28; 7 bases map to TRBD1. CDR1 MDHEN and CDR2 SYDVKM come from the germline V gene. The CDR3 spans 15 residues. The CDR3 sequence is CVSSLPGQLGHEQFF. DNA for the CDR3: TGTGTCAGCAGTCTCCCGGGACAGTTGGGGCATGAGCAGTTCTTC. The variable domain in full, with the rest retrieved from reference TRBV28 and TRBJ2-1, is DVKVTQSSRYLVKRTGEKVFLECVQDMDHENMFWYRQDPGLGLRLIYFSYDVKMKEKGDIPEGYSVSREKKERFSLILESASTNQTSMYLCVSSLPGQLGHEQFFGPGTRLTVL.

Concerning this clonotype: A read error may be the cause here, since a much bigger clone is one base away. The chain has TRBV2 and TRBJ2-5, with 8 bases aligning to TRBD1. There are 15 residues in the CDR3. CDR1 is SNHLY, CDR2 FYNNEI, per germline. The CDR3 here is CASSEVPGGQEIQYF. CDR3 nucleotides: TGTGCCAGCAGTGAAGTCCCAGGGGGCCAAGAGATCCAGTACTTC.

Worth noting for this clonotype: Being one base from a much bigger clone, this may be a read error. The CDR3 DNA reads TGTGCCAGCAGGAAAGGAGACATTCTCGCGAACACCGTGGAGCTGTTTTTT. Amino acid sequence: CASRKGDILANTVELFF. This chain uses TRBV25-1 with TRBJ2-2; D ambiguous. The CDR3 covers 17 residues. The germline gives CDR1 MGHDK, CDR2 SYGVNS. Full variable domain (remainder filled in from reference TRBV25-1 and TRBJ2-2): EADIYQTPRYLVIGTGKKITLECSQTMGHDKMYWYQQDPGMELHLIHYSYGVNSTEKGDLSSESTVSRIRTEHFPLTLESARPSHTSQYLCASRKGDILANTVELFFGEGSRLTVL.